What follows is one T cell receptor (beta chain) and its context. The antigen is not known. CD45RO-CCR7+CD27+CD95- defined naive CD8+ T cells. The data derive from a study of CXCR3-negative and CXCR3-positive naive CD8 T cells. The study's findings and limits: Much lower diversity was found in memory CD8+ cells, while both naive subsets had comparably high diversity. Memory, not naive, CXCR3-negative and CXCR3-positive cells differed in TRBV-TRBJ usage. Hydrophobicity of TRB CDR3s was greater in CXCR3-positive naive cells than in CXCR3-negative naive cells.

It was by 5' RACE with UMI labels that the TRB cDNA libraries were prepared. TCRdb reprocessed the 5' RACE reads, keeping one entry per CDR3 protein, no DNA. The data include around 60,000 distinct CDR3 sequences; the top ten clones carry around 0.8%. CDR1 is SEHNR, CDR2 FQNEAQ, per germline (reference sequence). CDR3 length: 14 residues. The chain has TRBV7-9 and TRBJ1-4; TCRdb's D call, TRBD1, is unchecked because there is no DNA. The sequenced sample consisted of naive CXCR3+ CD8+ T cells from blood. Sample subset: CD45RO-CCR7+CD27+CD95- naive CD8+ T cells expressing CXCR3 (TNR3+). The receptor was derived from a human donor in good health. Some clones in this sample may be carry-over from other donors' samples. The CDR3 reads CASSFQGASEKLFF.